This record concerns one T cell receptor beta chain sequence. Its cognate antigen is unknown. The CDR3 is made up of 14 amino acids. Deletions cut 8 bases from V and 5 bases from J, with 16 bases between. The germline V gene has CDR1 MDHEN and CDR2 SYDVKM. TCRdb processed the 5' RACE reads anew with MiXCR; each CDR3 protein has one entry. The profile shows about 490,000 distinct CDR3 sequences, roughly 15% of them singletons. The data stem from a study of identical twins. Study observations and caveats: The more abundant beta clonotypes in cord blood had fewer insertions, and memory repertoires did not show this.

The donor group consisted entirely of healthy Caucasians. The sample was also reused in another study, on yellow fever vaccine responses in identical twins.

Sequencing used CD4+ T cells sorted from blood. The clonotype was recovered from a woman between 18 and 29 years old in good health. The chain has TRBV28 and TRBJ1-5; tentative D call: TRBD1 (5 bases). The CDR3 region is CASPRGRVHQPQHF. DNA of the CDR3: TGTGCCAGCCCTCGTGGCAGGGTCCATCAGCCCCAGCATTTT.